This TCR beta chain was captured by sequencing in a study of T-cell memory formation after mild COVID-19. General study results and limits: From day 15 to 85, contracting clones were balanced between CD4 and CD8, whereas later expanders leaned toward CD4+. Confirmation was lacking for SARS-CoV-2 specificity of second-wave clones that peaked on day 37.

Note on this clonotype: Its cognate antigen is unknown.

Amplification by 5'RACE using constant-segment primers produced TCR alpha and TCR beta cDNA libraries that carried sample barcodes and UMIs. TCRdb re-called the 5' RACE reads with MiXCR, one entry per CDR3 protein. The sample consists of about 250,000 distinct CDR3 sequences, 15% to 19% of them appearing once. This CDR3 has 15 residues. The V gene's germline CDR1 is KGHDR and CDR2 SFDVKD. Trimming cost V 6 bases and J 4 bases, with 12 bases left between them. The sequencing sample was made of PBMCs or a T cell subset sorted from them (not recorded which). This chain links TRBV24-1 with TRBJ2-6, with D perhaps given as TRBD1 or TRBD2 (6 bases each). This sequence was found in an adult woman who had mild COVID-19 (a few samples of this study predate the infection). Cell type and time point are not known. The DNA of the CDR3 is TGTGCCACCAGTTCCGGGGGCAACGGGGCCAACGTCCTGACTTTC. It codes for CATSSGGNGANVLTF.